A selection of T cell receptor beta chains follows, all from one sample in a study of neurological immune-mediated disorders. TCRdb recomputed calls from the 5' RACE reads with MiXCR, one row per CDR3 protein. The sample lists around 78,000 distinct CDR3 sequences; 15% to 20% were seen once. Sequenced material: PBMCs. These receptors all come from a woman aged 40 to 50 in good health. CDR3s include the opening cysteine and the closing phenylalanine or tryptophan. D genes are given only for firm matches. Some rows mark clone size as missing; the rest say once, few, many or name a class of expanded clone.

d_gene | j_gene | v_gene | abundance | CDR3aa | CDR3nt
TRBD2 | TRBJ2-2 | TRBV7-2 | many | CASRPTSGGDTGELFF | TGTGCCAGCAGGCCTACTAGCGGGGGGGACACCGGGGAGCTGTTTTTT
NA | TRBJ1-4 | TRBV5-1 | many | CASSLVSNRLEEKLFF | TGCGCCAGCAGCTTGGTATCCAACAGGTTGGAGGAAAAACTGTTTTTT
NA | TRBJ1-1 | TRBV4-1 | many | CASSQEGRASTEAFF | TGCGCCAGCAGCCAAGAGGGAAGGGCGAGCACTGAAGCTTTCTTT
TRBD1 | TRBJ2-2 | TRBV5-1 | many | CASTNRTGLNTGELFF | TGCGCCAGCACCAACCGGACAGGGCTGAACACCGGGGAGCTGTTTTTT
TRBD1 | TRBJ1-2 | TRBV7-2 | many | CASSLDLGTGTNYGYTF | TGTGCCAGCAGCTTAGATCTCGGGACAGGGACTAACTATGGCTACACCTTC
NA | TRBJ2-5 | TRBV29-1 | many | CSVVGPPEYF | TGCAGCGTTGTAGGGCCTCCAGAGTACTTC
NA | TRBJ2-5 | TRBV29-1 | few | CSAKETERETQYF | TGCAGCGCAAAGGAGACTGAACGAGAGACCCAGTACTTC
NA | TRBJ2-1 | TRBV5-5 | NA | CASSLTGSTEQFF | TGTGCCAGCAGCTTGACAGGGTCGACCGAGCAGTTCTTC
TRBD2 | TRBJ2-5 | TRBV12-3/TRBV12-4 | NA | CASSPSWTSGGETQYF | TGTGCCAGCAGTCCATCCTGGACTAGCGGAGGCGAGACCCAGTACTTC
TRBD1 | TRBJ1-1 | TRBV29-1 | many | CSVGERQGAEAFF | TGCAGCGTCGGAGAGCGACAGGGGGCTGAAGCTTTCTTT
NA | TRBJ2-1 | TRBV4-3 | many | CASSQAWGANNEQFF | TGCGCCAGCAGCCAAGCCTGGGGGGCAAACAATGAGCAGTTCTTC
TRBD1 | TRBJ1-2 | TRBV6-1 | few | CASSELLRGQGADGYTF | TGTGCCAGCAGTGAGTTATTGCGGGGACAGGGGGCCGATGGCTACACCTTC
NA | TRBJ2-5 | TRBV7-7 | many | CASSLSLLGGETQYF | TGTGCTAGCAGCTTATCGCTCTTAGGAGGAGAGACCCAGTACTTC
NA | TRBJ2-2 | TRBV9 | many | CASSVGGGDTGELFF | TGTGCCAGCAGCGTAGGGGGAGGTGACACCGGGGAGCTGTTTTTT
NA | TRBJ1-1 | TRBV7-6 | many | CASSSVGGSFVTEAFF | TGTGCCAGCAGCTCCGTTGGCGGGAGCTTTGTCACTGAAGCTTTCTTT
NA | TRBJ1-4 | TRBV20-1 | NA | CSARKQGGAREKLFF | TGCAGTGCTAGGAAACAGGGAGGGGCGCGGGAAAAACTGTTTTTT
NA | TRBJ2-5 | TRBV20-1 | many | CSAREGAGEETQYF | TGCAGTGCTAGGGAGGGGGCGGGGGAGGAGACCCAGTACTTC
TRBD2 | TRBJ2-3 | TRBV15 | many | CATSRGQTSGGRGTDTQYF | TGTGCCACCAGCAGGGGACAGACTAGCGGGGGCCGAGGTACAGATACGCAGTATTTT